This paragraph covers one T cell receptor (beta chain) sequence. This clonotype has more than one count but fewer than ten. The clone's antigen remains unknown. No much larger clone is present one base from it, and per-base qualities are unavailable. The source of the sample is a study of CD8 T cells in ankylosing spondylitis (dated by TCRdb to 2015 to 2018). For context, the study as a whole: The study set out to find disease-linked TCR variants by profiling T cell receptor beta repertoires in ankylosing spondylitis patients and healthy donors. The full study cohort was made up of approximately 27 ankylosing spondylitis patients and 108 healthy donors. Peripheral blood samples were taken, and synovial fluid was additionally collected from ankylosing spondylitis patients.

Study-level results and caveats: Some motif variants were previously reported in synovial fluid and blood of reactive arthritis patients, suggesting common disease-initiation mechanisms. A TCR beta motif of several highly homologous amino acid variants appeared characteristic of blood from ankylosing spondylitis patients. The disease-linked clones had a CD8+ phenotype and were found at relatively low frequencies in peripheral blood. The disease-linked clones were reported as significantly enriched in matched synovial fluid samples from ankylosing spondylitis patients.

Sequencing was carried out with an Illumina HiSeq 2500. Quantitative 5'-RACE with molecular barcodes was the method used to prepare the TCR beta libraries. The published analysis was carried out like this. A new computational method based on a probabilistic model of VDJ rearrangement was used to identify disease-linked TCR variants. Starting from the raw public reads, TCRdb applied fastp trimming at Q25, assembled clones with MiXCR and retained in-frame beta chains. When rows share a CDR3 protein, they turn into one entry using the most common DNA and genes. The V and J calls reflect TCRdb's pipeline rather than the authors' work. The sample table shows a few hundred thousand distinct CDR3 sequences, and 20% are seen once. The ten top clones hold 7.8% of the sample. From a lookup of the germline V gene, CDR1 and CDR2 are SGDLS and YYNGEE. V is cut back by 0 bases and J by 5 bases, with 6 bases in the junction unmatched. Including the terminal cysteine and phenylalanine, the CDR3 comprises 15 residues. The read is trimmed to its CDR3 DNA, 45 bases read in frame from base 1.

The chain is made from TRBV9 and TRBJ1-1; 8 middle bases align to TRBD1. Sequences were obtained from blood, either unsorted or a sorted T cell fraction (not recorded which). This sequence originates from a male donor with ankylosing spondylitis or in good health (not recorded which). For the CDR3, the sequence is CASSVDGQGFTEAFF. The DNA reads TGTGCCAGCAGCGTAGACGGACAGGGATTTACTGAAGCTTTCTTT.